One sample yielded the 21 T cell receptor beta chains listed below, sequenced in a study of T cells after yellow fever vaccination. MiXCR was run by TCRdb on the 5' RACE reads, yielding one entry per CDR3 protein. The sample yields 450,000 to 600,000 distinct CDR3 sequences, approximately 13% seen once. Sample: PBMCs, taken on the day of the yellow fever booster vaccination. Every receptor here comes from a man aged 25-45 years who received the YFV17D yellow fever vaccine.

V usage is TRBV11-2 and J usage is TRBJ2-2; D may be TRBD2 (5 bases). The CDR3 has 13 residues. Germline V gene data show CDR1 as SGHAT and CDR2 as FQNNGV. Trimming left V 1 base short and J 7 bases short, with 7 bases between. CDR3: CASSLGAGGELFF. CDR3 nucleotide sequence: TGTGCCAGCAGCTTAGGGGCGGGCGGGGAGCTGTTTTTT.

At least ten counts were recorded for this clonotype. The V and J genes are TRBV6-2 or TRBV6-3 and TRBJ2-7, with 7 bases identical to TRBD2. The J segment lost 2 bases and the V segment lost 4 bases, leaving 14 bases of the junction unmatched. Germline V gene sequence: CDR1 MNHEY, CDR2 SVGEGT. This CDR3 region has 17 residues. CDR3 bases: TGTGCCAGCAGTTGGGGTACTAGCGCCTGGGGCACCTACGAGCAGTACTTC. Translated, it gives CASSWGTSAWGTYEQYF.

The J gene is TRBJ2-1, the V gene TRBV12-3 or TRBV12-4, with D perhaps matching TRBD2 (6 bases). V was cut by 6 bases and J by 1 base, with 16 bases left in between. The CDR3 is 16 residues long. The CDR3 region is CASSRAPGLSYNEQFF. CDR3 nucleotides: TGTGCCAGCAGCCGGGCTCCGGGACTTTCCTACAATGAGCAGTTCTTC.

This clonotype was picked up a small number of times. The chain is built from TRBV7-9 and TRBJ2-1; tentative D call: TRBD2 (6 bases). Germline CDR1 reads SEHNR; CDR2 reads FQNEAQ (reference sequence). V lost 1 base, J lost 9 bases, and 16 bases lay in between. The CDR3 runs 15 residues. This CDR3 is CASSLGGRTLGEQFF. Here the CDR3 DNA reads TGTGCCAGCAGCTTAGGAGGGAGGACTCTCGGTGAGCAGTTCTTC.

V and J are TRBV7-2 and TRBJ1-2; D gene unclear. The CDR3 extends over 13 amino acids. Germline CDR1 reads SGHTA; CDR2 reads FQGNSA. Trimming pared 4 bases from V and 8 bases from J, leaving 14 bases between. The CDR3 here is CASSSGKRLGYTF. CDR3 in DNA: TGTGCCAGCAGCTCCGGAAAACGTTTGGGCTACACCTTC.

This sequence joins TRBV7-9 and TRBJ2-1, with 7 bases matching TRBD2. Germline V gene data show CDR1 as SEHNR and CDR2 as FQNEAQ (reference sequence). The CDR3 covers 15 residues. After removal of 4 bases from V and 10 bases from J, the junction contained 13 bases not matched to a gene. The CDR3 DNA reads as TGTGCCAGCAGCTCCGAGGGGATACTAGCGCGGGAGCAGTTCTTC. Amino acids: CASSSEGILAREQFF.

This clonotype was seen only a few times. The V call is TRBV12-3 or TRBV12-4, the J call TRBJ2-3; no firm D call. The CDR3 loop spans 17 amino acids. V gave up 6 bases and J gave up 0 bases, with 19 bases separating them. The CDR3 nucleotides are TGTGCCAGCAGCGGCTTGGGATCCGGTACTAGCACAGATACGCAGTATTTT. It translates to CASSGLGSGTSTDTQYF.

J is TRBJ1-4 and V is TRBV12-3 or TRBV12-4; no clear D. V was pared by 8 bases and J by 7 bases, with 5 bases between. This CDR3 is 10 amino acids long. CDR3 amino acids: CASAGEKLFF. The CDR3 DNA reads TGTGCCAGCGCGGGTGAAAAACTGTTTTTT.

This clonotype was recorded many times. The chain combines TRBV6-2 or TRBV6-3 with TRBJ2-1; D uncertain. V shed 4 bases and J shed 7 bases, with 11 bases lying between them. CDR1 is MNHEY and CDR2 is SVGEGT in the germline V gene. The CDR3 length is 13 residues. The CDR3 nucleotides read TGTGCCAGCAGTTCCCCCCTTAGTAATGAGCAGTTCTTC. Its protein product is CASSSPLSNEQFF.

Only a few counts were recorded for this clonotype. The chain joins TRBV6-5 to TRBJ2-7; no definite D call. The CDR3 consists of 14 residues. From germline, CDR1 is MNHEY and CDR2 SVGAGI. V was trimmed by 4 bases and J by 0 bases, leaving 10 bases between them. The CDR3 region has the DNA TGTGCCAGCAGTTTAACGGTGAGCTCCTACGAGCAGTACTTC. Protein: CASSLTVSSYEQYF.

The chain joins TRBV10-3 to TRBJ2-1; no reliable D call. Trimming removed 8 bases from V and 0 bases from J, with 5 bases in between. The CDR3 loop spans 12 amino acids. Per the germline V gene, CDR1 is ENHRY and CDR2 is SYGVKD. The CDR3, as DNA: TGTGCCATCCTAGACTCCTACAATGAGCAGTTCTTC. Amino acid sequence: CAILDSYNEQFF.

This clonotype came up a few times. The chain carries TRBV28 and TRBJ1-1, with 8 bases lining up with TRBD1. V lost 6 bases, J lost 11 bases, and 14 bases stayed unmatched. There are 14 residues in the CDR3. Germline values: CDR1 MDHEN, CDR2 SYDVKM. DNA for the CDR3: TGTGCCAGCAGCCGATCCGGTCCACAGGGGGAGGCTTTCTTT. It yields the protein CASSRSGPQGEAFF.

Worth noting for this clonotype: The conserved final phenylalanine or tryptophan is absent from the CDR3, which likely points to a read error. This chain uses TRBV5-6 with TRBJ1-2, with 8 bases that match TRBD1. This CDR3 comprises 16 residues. CDR1 and CDR2 from the germline V gene are SGHDT and YYEEEE. V shed 4 bases, J shed 7 bases, and the junction held 15 bases outside the gene matches. Written as DNA, the CDR3 is TGTGCCAGCAGCCCGGCGGTCCAGGGGGCAGATAGTGGCTACACCTAC. Its protein product is CASSPAVQGADSGYTY.

This clonotype was counted many times. V and J are TRBV5-5 and TRBJ1-3; D is perhaps TRBD1 (5 bases). The CDR3 runs 14 residues. Per the germline V gene, CDR1 is SGHKS and CDR2 is YYEKEE (reference sequence). The ends were cut back, 4 bases at V and 2 bases at J, with 10 bases in the middle. CDR3 sequence: CASSTQGAGNTIYF. The CDR3 DNA is TGTGCCAGCAGCACCCAGGGAGCTGGAAACACCATATATTTT.

The sample holds one count of this clonotype. The rearrangement joins TRBV6-2 or TRBV6-3 to TRBJ2-1, with D unresolved. The CDR3 is 12 residues long. V was pared by 10 bases and J by 5 bases, with 12 bases between. Germline CDR1 is MNHEY and CDR2 is SVGEGT. The DNA of the CDR3 is TGTGCCATTAGGTTGAGAAACAATGAGCAGTTCTTC. Translation: CAIRLRNNEQFF.

This clonotype has only a few counts. This chain uses TRBV5-6 with TRBJ1-2; D not certain. Germline CDR1 reads SGHDT; CDR2 reads YYEEEE. Between the trimmed V and J ends, which lost 4 bases and 5 bases, there was a span of 15 bases. The CDR3 covers 14 residues. The CDR3 loop is CASSPHAERYGYTF. The DNA for the CDR3 is TGTGCCAGCAGCCCCCATGCCGAGAGGTATGGCTACACCTTC. Looking up the rest from reference TRBV5-6 and TRBJ1-2 gives the full variable domain: DAGVTQSPTHLIKTRGQQVTLRCSPKSGHDTVSWYQQALGQGPQFIFQYYEEEERQRGNFPDRFSGHQFPNYSSELNVNALLLGDSALYLCASSPHAERYGYTFGSGTRLTVV.

This chain connects TRBV7-2 to TRBJ1-3; D ambiguous. The V gene lost 1 base and the J gene lost 4 bases, with 8 bases spanning the gap. The CDR3 covers 14 residues. Germline V gene sequence: CDR1 SGHTA, CDR2 FQGNSA. Here the CDR3 reads CASSLGVRGNTIYF. The CDR3 DNA follows: TGTGCCAGCAGCTTAGGGGTGCGGGGAAACACCATATATTTT.

The rearrangement links TRBV29-1 to TRBJ1-1; no clear D. Germline V CDR1 and CDR2: SQVTM, ANQGSEA. V gave up 7 bases and J gave up 7 bases, with 13 bases separating them. The CDR3 totals 11 residues. In DNA, the CDR3 is TGCAGCGCACCCGTCAAGGGTGAAGCTTTCTTT. Translated, it gives CSAPVKGEAFF. The variable domain in full, with the rest retrieved from reference TRBV29-1 and TRBJ1-1, is SAVISQKPSRDICQRGTSLTIQCQVDSQVTMMFWYRQQPGQSLTLIATANQGSEATYESGFVIDKFPISRPNLTFSTLTVSNMSPEDSSIYLCSAPVKGEAFFGQGTRLTVV.

This clonotype was counted between two and nine times. The V gene is TRBV18, the J gene TRBJ2-5; 7 positions agree with TRBD2. V trimming: 3 bases; J trimming: 3 bases; junction bases outside the gene matches: 7. The germline V gene has CDR1 KGHSH and CDR2 LQKENI. This CDR3 region has 15 residues. CDR3 DNA sequence: TGTGCCAGCTCACCCTGGGACTATTCTGAAGAGACCCAGTACTTC. It is translated as CASSPWDYSEETQYF.

This clonotype was detected only a few times. V usage is TRBV12-3 or TRBV12-4 and J usage is TRBJ2-5; 11 bases match TRBD2. The CDR3 extends over 15 amino acids. V was clipped by 8 bases and J by 5 bases; unmatched bases: 10. CDR3 bases: TGTGCCAGCGGGGGGGGTAGCGGGAGGGTGGAGACCCAGTACTTC. Protein: CASGGGSGRVETQYF.

This clonotype was picked up a small number of times. The chain carries TRBV20-1 and TRBJ2-5; 7 bases are shared with TRBD2. The germline V gene has CDR1 DFQATT and CDR2 SNEGSKA (reference sequence). The CDR3 contains 13 residues. V shed 5 bases and J 5 bases; nucleotides not matched to a gene: 8. The CDR3, as DNA: TGCAGTGCTGGGGGACTACCCGCCGAGACCCAGTACTTC. It yields the protein CSAGGLPAETQYF.